This entry concerns a single T cell receptor beta chain. Its antigen is as yet unknown. Each patient with chemo-refractory metastatic non-small-cell lung cancer was treated with focal radiation plus CTLA-4 blockade using ipilimumab. The data belong to a study of radiotherapy plus CTLA-4 blockade in lung cancer. Findings and caveats of the study: Interferon-beta, together with early blood T cell clone dynamics, reportedly best predicted response. Radiotherapy with ipilimumab was followed by blood expansion of tumor-derived clones.

Clones were sequenced by immunoSEQ multiplex PCR, and TCRdb holds only the in-frame ones, with some missing. This table holds tens of thousands of clones, approximately 79% found once. The sample consisted of peripheral blood, taken from a patient treated with radiotherapy plus ipilimumab. The origin of this receptor is a human donor with non-small cell lung cancer who had a complete response to radiotherapy plus ipilimumab.

Written as DNA, the CDR3 is TGTGCCAGCAGCTTGGCAGGGTTGAGCAATCAGCCCCAGCATTTT. Translated: CASSLAGLSNQPQHF. V is TRBV5-8 and J is TRBJ1-5, with D possibly TRBD1 on 5 matching bases. V dropped 0 bases and J dropped 1 base, with 8 bases sitting between them. Germline values: CDR1 SGHTS, CDR2 YDEGEE. The CDR3 spans 15 residues.